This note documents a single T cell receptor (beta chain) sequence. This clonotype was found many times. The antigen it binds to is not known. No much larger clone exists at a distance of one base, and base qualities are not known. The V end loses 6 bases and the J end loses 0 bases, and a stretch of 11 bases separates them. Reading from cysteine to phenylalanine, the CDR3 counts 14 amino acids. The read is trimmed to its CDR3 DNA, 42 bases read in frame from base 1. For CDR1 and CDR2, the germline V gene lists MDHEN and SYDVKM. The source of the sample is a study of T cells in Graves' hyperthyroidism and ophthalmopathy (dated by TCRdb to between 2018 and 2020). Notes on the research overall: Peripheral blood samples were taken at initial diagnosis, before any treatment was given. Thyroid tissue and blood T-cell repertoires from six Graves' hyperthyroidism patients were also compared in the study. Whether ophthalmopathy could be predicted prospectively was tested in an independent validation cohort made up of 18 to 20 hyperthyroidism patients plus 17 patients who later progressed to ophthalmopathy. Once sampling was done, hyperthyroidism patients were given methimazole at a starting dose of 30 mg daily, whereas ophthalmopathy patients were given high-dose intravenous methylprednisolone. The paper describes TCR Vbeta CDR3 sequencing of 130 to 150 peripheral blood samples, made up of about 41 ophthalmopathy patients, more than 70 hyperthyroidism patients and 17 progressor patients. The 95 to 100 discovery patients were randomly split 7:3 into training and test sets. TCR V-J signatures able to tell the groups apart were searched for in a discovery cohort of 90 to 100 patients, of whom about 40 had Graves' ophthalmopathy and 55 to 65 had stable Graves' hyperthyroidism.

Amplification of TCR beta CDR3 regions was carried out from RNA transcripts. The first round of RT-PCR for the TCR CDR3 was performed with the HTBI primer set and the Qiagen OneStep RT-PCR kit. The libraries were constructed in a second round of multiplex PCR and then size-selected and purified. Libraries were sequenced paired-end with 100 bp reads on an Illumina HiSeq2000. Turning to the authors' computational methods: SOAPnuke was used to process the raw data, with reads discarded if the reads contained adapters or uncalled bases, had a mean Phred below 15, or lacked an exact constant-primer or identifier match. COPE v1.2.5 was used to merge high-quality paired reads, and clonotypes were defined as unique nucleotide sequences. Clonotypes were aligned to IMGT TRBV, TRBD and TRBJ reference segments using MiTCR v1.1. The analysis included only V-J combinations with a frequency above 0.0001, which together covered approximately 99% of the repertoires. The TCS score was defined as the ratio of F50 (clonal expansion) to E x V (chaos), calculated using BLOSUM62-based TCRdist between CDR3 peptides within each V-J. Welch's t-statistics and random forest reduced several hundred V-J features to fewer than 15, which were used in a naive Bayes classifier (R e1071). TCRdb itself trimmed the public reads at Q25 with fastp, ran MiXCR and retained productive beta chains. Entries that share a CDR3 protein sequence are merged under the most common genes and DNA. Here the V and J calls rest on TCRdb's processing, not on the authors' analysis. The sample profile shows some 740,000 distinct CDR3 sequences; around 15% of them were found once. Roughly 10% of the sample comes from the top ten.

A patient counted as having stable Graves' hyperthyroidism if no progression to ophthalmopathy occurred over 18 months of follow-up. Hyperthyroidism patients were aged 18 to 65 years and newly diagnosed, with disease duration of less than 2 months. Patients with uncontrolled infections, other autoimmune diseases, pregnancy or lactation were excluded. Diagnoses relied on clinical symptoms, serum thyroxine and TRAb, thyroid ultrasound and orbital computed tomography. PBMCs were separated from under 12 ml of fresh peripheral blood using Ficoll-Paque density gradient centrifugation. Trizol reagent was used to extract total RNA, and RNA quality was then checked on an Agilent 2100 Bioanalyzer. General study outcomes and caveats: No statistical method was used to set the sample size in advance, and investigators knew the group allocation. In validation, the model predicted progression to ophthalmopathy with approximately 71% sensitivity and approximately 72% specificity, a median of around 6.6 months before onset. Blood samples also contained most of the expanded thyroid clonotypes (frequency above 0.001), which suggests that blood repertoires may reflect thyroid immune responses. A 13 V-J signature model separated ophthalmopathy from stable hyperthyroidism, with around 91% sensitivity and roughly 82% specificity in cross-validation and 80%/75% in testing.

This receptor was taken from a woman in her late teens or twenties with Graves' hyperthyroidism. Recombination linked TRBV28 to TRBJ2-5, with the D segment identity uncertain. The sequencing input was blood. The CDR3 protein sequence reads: CASSRPRYQETQYF. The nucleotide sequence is TGTGCCAGCAGCAGACCGAGGTACCAAGAGACCCAGTACTTC.